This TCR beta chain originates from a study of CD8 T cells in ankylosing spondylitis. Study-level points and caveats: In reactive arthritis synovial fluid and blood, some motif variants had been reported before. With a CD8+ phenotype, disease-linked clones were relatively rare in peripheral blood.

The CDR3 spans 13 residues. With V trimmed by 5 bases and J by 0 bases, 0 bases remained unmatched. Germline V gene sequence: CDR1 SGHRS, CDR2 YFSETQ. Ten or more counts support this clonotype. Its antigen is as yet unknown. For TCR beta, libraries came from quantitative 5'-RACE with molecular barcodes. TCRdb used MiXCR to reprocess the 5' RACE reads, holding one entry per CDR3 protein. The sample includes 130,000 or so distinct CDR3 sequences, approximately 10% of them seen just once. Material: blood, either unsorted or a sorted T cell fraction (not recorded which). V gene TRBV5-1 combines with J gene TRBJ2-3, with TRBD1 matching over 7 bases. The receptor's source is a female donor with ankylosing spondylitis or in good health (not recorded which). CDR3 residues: CASRQGSTDTQYF. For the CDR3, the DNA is TGCGCCAGCAGACAGGGGAGCACAGATACGCAGTATTTT.